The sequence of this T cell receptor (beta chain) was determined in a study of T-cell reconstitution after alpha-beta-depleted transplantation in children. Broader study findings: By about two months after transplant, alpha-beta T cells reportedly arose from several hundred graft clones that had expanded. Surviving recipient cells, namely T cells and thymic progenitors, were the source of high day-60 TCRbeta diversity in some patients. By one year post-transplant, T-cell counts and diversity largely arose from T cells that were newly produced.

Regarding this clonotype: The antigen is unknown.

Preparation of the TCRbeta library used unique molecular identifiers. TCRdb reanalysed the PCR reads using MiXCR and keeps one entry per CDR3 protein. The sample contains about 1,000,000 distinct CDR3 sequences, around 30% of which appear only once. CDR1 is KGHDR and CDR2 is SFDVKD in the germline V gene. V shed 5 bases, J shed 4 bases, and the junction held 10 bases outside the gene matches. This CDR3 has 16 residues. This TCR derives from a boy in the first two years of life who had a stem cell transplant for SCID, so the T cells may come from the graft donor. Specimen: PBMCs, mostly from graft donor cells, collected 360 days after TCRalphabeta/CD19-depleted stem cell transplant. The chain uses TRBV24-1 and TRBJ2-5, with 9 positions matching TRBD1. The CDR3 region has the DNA TGTGCCACCAGTGCCGGGACAGGGATGACAGGAGAGACCCAGTACTTC. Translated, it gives CATSAGTGMTGETQYF.